This is a list of T cell receptor beta chains from one sample in a study of cytomegalovirus exposure and HLA in healthy donors. Assay: immunoSEQ multiplex PCR; the TCRdb copy retains only in-frame clones and omits some. The data show under 200,000 clones, over 70% seen once. Specimen: PBMCs. These receptor sequences come from a man between 40 and 49 years old in good health and CMV-seronegative. CDR3s include the opening cysteine and the closing phenylalanine or tryptophan. A D gene is named only where the DNA matches it firmly. Only some rows state a clone size, as once, few, many or a class for expanded clones.

cdr3_nt: TGTGCCAGCAGTTTCCTCATAAGGGGGCCGAGTGACAATGAGCAGTTCTTC
cdr3_aa: CASSFLIRGPSDNEQFF
d_call: TRBD1
clone_size: .
j_call: TRBJ2-1
v_call: TRBV27

cdr3_nt: TGTGCCAGCAGCGTAATTACTAGCCATGAGCAGTTCTTC
cdr3_aa: CASSVITSHEQFF
d_call: .
clone_size: few
j_call: TRBJ2-1
v_call: TRBV9

cdr3_nt: TGTGCCAGCAGCCATCGGGACAGGGCGCAAGAGACCCAGTACTTC
cdr3_aa: CASSHRDRAQETQYF
d_call: TRBD1
clone_size: .
j_call: TRBJ2-5
v_call: TRBV7-9

cdr3_nt: TGCGCCAGCAGCTTGAAGGGGGACTCTGGAAACACCATATATTTT
cdr3_aa: CASSLKGDSGNTIYF
d_call: .
clone_size: .
j_call: TRBJ1-3
v_call: TRBV5-1

cdr3_nt: TGCAGCGCCAGACAGGACCTGAATCAGCCCCAGCATTTT
cdr3_aa: CSARQDLNQPQHF
d_call: .
clone_size: .
j_call: TRBJ1-5
v_call: TRBV29-1

cdr3_nt: TGTGCCAGCAGCCAAGGTTACAGGGGATACGAGCAGTACTTC
cdr3_aa: CASSQGYRGYEQYF
d_call: TRBD1
clone_size: .
j_call: TRBJ2-7
v_call: TRBV5-6

cdr3_nt: TGTGCCTGGAGCCCGGGAAGTTCGGGTCTGGAGCTGTTTTTT
cdr3_aa: CAWSPGSSGLELFF
d_call: .
clone_size: few
j_call: TRBJ2-2
v_call: TRBV30

cdr3_nt: TGCGCCAGCAGCCCCGAGTCAGGGGGCGAGCAGTTCTTC
cdr3_aa: CASSPESGGEQFF
d_call: TRBD1
clone_size: .
j_call: TRBJ2-1
v_call: TRBV5-1

cdr3_nt: TGTGCCAGCAGCTTAGGCAGGGTTTTGAACACTGAAGCTTTCTTT
cdr3_aa: CASSLGRVLNTEAFF
d_call: .
clone_size: .
j_call: TRBJ1-1
v_call: TRBV7-9

cdr3_nt: TGTGCCAGCAGCGAGGGAAGGGGATTGGCCGGGGAGCTGTTTTTT
cdr3_aa: CASSEGRGLAGELFF
d_call: .
clone_size: .
j_call: TRBJ2-2
v_call: TRBV9

cdr3_nt: TGCGCCAGCAGCCCTGGCGGGTTTTACATGAACACTGAAGCTTTCTTT
cdr3_aa: CASSPGGFYMNTEAFF
d_call: .
clone_size: .
j_call: TRBJ1-1
v_call: TRBV5-1

cdr3_nt: TGTGCCAGCAGCTTGGGGACGTCGGGACAGACAGAAGGTGGGCAGTTCTTC
cdr3_aa: CASSLGTSGQTEGGQFF
d_call: TRBD1
clone_size: .
j_call: TRBJ2-1
v_call: TRBV5-4

cdr3_nt: TGTGCCAGCAGCTCCAGGGGAACGGGGACCACTGAAGCTTTCTTT
cdr3_aa: CASSSRGTGTTEAFF
d_call: .
clone_size: once
j_call: TRBJ1-1
v_call: TRBV7-2

cdr3_nt: TGTGCCAGCTCACCCAGGGCCCTCACTGAAGCTTTCTTT
cdr3_aa: CASSPRALTEAFF
d_call: .
clone_size: .
j_call: TRBJ1-1
v_call: TRBV18

cdr3_nt: TGCGCCAGCAGCCAAGATAGAGGTATCTACGAGCAGTACTTC
cdr3_aa: CASSQDRGIYEQYF
d_call: .
clone_size: few
j_call: TRBJ2-7
v_call: TRBV4-3

cdr3_nt: TGTGCCAGCAGCTCCCACCCACCAGATACAGGCACTGAAGCTTTCTTT
cdr3_aa: CASSSHPPDTGTEAFF
d_call: .
clone_size: .
j_call: TRBJ1-1
v_call: TRBV21-1